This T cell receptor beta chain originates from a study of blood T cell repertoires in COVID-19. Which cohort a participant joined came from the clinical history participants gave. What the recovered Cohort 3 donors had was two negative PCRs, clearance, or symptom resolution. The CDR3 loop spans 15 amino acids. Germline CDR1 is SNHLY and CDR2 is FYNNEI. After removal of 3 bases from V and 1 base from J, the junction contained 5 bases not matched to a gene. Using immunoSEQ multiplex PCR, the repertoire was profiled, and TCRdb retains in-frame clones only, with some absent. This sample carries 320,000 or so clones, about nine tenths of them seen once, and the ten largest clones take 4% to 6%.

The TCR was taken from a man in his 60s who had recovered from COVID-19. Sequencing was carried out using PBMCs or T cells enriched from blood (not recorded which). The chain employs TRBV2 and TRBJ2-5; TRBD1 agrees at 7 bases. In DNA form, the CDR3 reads TGTGCCAGCAGTGAGGGACAGACCTTCCAAGAGACCCAGTACTTC. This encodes CASSEGQTFQETQYF.